This T cell receptor beta chain is drawn from a study of cytomegalovirus exposure and HLA in healthy donors. As regards this clone: As yet, its antigen is unknown.

Per the germline V gene, CDR1 is SGHTA and CDR2 is FQGNSA. CDR3 length: 16 residues. V lost 4 bases and J lost 1; bases outside the gene matches: 2. Regarding the study as a whole: TCR beta V- and J-gene trimming was later associated with a missense DCLRE1C variant. In an earlier analysis, about 87% or about 30%: the productive usage of most TCR beta V segments.

PCR used 60 Vbeta primers and 13 Jbeta primers. The protocol was immunoSEQ multiplex PCR, while the TCRdb copy is restricted to in-frame clones and leaves out a portion. The table records over 100,000 clones, roughly 83% of them present only once. Specimen: PBMCs. This clonotype was sampled from a man aged 40-49 years in good health and CMV-seronegative. The gene calls are TRBV7-2 and TRBJ2-1; 12 nucleotides match TRBD2. CDR3 sequence: CASSWGTSGSYNEQFF. CDR3 nucleotides: TGTGCCAGCAGCTGGGGGACTAGCGGGTCCTACAATGAGCAGTTCTTC.